Detailed here is one TCR beta chain. Authors' analysis steps: Estimated nucleated cell counts came from reference gene primer amplification. Profiled with immunoSEQ multiplex PCR; TCRdb holds only in-frame clones, not every one. V and J calls and clone size are as listed in that table; D and trimming were resolved from the DNA. The sample has approximately 150,000 clones, 87% seen once. V lost 6 bases to trimming and J lost 4 bases, with 12 bases between them. The CDR3 consists of 13 residues. CDR1 and CDR2 from the germline V gene are MNHEY and SVGAGI. The source of the sample is a study of blood T cell repertoires in COVID-19. Study information: In each case, the material was cDNA or gDNA derived from T cells, B-cell-depleted T cells, or PBMCs.

J is TRBJ1-1 and V is TRBV6-5; D is possibly TRBD1 (5 bases). Sequences were obtained from peripheral blood. The sequence was collected from a human donor in a cohort sampled during active COVID-19. The CDR3: CASRSRGGTEAFF. CDR3 nucleotide sequence: TGTGCCAGCAGGTCACGGGGGGGCACTGAAGCTTTCTTT.